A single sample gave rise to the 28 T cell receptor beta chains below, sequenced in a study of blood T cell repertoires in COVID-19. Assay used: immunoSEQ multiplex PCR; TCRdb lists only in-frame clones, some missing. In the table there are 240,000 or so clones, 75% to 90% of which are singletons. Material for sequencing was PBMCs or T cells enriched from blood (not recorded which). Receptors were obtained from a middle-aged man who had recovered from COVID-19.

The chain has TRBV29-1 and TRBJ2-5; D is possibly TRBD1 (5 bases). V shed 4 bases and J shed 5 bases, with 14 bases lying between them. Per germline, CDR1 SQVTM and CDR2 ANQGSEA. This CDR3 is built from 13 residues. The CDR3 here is CSVGVTGIETQYF. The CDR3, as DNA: TGCAGCGTTGGGGTCACAGGTATCGAGACCCAGTACTTC.

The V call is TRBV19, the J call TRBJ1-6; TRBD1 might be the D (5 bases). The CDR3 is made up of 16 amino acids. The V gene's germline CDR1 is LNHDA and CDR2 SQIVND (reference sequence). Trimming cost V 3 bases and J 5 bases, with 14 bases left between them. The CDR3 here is CASSIRPAGDNSPLHF. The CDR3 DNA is TGTGCCAGTAGTATTAGACCCGCGGGGGATAATTCACCCCTCCACTTT.

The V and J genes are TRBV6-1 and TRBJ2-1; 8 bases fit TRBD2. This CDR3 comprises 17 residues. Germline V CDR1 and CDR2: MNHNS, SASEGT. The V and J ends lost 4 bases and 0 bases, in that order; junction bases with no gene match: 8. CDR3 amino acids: CASSAGGGSVSYNEQFF. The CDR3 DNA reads TGTGCCAGCAGTGCCGGGGGGGGGTCTGTCTCCTACAATGAGCAGTTCTTC.

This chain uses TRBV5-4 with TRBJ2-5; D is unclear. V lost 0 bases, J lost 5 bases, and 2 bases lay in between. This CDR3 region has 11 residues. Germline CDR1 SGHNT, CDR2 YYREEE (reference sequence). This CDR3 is CASSLAETQYF. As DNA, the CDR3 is TGTGCCAGCAGCTTGGCGGAGACCCAGTACTTC.

The CDR3, as DNA: TGTGCCTGGAACCAGGGCAGGGGGGCGAAAAAACTGTTTTTT. Translating it yields CAWNQGRGAKKLFF. The chain recombines TRBV30 with TRBJ1-4, with TRBD1 identical over 7 bases. Germline V gene lookup returns CDR1 GTSNPN and CDR2 SVGIG (reference sequence). The CDR3 contains 14 residues. Unmatched junction bases numbered 11, after V lost 4 bases and J lost 9 bases.

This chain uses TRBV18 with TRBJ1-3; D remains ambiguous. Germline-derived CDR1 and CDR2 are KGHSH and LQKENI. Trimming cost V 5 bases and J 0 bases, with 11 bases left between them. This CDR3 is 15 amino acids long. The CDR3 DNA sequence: TGTGCCAGCTCATCAGGTCAATTCTCTGGAAACACCATATATTTT. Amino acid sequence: CASSSGQFSGNTIYF.

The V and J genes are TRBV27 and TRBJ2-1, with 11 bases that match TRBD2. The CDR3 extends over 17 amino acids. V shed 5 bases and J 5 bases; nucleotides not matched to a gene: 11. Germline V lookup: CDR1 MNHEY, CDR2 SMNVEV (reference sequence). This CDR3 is CASSLFLAGGLHNEQFF. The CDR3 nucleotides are TGTGCCAGCAGTCTTTTCTTAGCGGGAGGGCTCCACAATGAGCAGTTCTTC.

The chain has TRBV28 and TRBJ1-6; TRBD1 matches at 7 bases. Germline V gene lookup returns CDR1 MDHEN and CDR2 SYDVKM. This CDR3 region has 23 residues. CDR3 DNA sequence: TGTGTGAGGGGACAGACAACCCCGGTGAATATATATCGCCGCGCTACCCCGAATTCACCCCTCCACTTT. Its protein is CVRGQTTPVNIYRRATPNSPLHF.

This CDR3 reads CASSLGTPLYEQYF. DNA for the CDR3: TGTGCCAGCAGCTTAGGGACACCACTCTACGAGCAGTACTTC. This sequence joins TRBV7-9 and TRBJ2-7; weak D call: TRBD1 (5 bases). Per the germline V gene, CDR1 is SEHNR and CDR2 is FQNEAQ (reference sequence). Trimming left V 1 base short and J 3 bases short, with 10 bases between. This CDR3 comprises 14 residues.

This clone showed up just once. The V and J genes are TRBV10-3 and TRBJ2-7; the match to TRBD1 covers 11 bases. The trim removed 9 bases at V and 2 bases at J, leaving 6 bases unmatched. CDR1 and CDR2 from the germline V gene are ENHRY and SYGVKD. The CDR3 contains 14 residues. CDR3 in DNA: TGTGCCATTCAACCGGGACAGGGGGCCTACGAGCAGTACTTC. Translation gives CAIQPGQGAYEQYF.

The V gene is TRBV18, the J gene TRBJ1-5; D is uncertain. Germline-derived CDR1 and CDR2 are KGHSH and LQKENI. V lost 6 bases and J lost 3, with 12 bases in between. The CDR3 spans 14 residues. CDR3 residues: CASSPDGINQPQHF. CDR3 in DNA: TGTGCCAGCTCTCCGGACGGGATCAATCAGCCCCAGCATTTT.

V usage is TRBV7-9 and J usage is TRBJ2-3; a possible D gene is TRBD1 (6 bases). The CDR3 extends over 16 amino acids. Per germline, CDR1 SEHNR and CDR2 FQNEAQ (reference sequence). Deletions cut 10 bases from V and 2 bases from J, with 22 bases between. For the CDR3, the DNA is TGTGCCATCCACCGATGGGGGCCCGACCCCACAGATACGCAGTATTTT. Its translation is CAIHRWGPDPTDTQYF.

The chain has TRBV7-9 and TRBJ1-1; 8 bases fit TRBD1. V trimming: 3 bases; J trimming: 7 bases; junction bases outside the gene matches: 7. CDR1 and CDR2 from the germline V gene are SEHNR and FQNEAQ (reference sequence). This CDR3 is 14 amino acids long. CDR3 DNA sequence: TGTGCCAGCAGCTTCGTTTTTGGACAGGGTGAAGCTTTCTTT. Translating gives CASSFVFGQGEAFF.

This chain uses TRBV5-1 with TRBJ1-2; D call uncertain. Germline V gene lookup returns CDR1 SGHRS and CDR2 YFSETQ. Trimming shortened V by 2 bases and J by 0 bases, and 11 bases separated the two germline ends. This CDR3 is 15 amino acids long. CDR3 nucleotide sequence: TGCGCCAGCAGCTTTGCAGGTACAGCTAACTATGGCTACACCTTC. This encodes CASSFAGTANYGYTF.

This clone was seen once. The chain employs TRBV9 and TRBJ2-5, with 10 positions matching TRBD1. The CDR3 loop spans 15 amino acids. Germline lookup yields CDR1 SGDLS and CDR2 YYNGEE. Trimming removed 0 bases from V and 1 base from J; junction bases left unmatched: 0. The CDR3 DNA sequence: TGTGCCAGCAGCGTAGGGACAGGGGGCCAAGAGACCCAGTACTTC. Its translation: CASSVGTGGQETQYF.

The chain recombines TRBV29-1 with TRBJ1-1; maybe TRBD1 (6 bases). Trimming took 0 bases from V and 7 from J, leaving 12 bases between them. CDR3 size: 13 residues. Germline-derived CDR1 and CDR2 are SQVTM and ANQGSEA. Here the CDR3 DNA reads TGCAGCGTTGAAGACAGCAGGGGCAGTGAAGCTTTCTTT. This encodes CSVEDSRGSEAFF.

CDR3 sequence reads: CASSIEETGELFF. The CDR3 coding sequence is TGTGCCAGTAGTATTGAGGAAACCGGGGAGCTGTTTTTT. The chain carries TRBV19 and TRBJ2-2; D remains ambiguous. This CDR3 has 13 residues. Trimming took 3 bases from V and 5 from J, leaving 7 bases between them. The germline V gene encodes CDR1 LNHDA and CDR2 SQIVND (reference sequence).

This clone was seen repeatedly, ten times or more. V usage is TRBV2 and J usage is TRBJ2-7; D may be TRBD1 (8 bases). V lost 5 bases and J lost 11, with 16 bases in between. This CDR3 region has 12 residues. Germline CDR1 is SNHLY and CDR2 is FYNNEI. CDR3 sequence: CASSFGQGGEYF. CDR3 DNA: TGTGCCAGCAGTTTTGGACAGGGAGGGGAGTACTTC.

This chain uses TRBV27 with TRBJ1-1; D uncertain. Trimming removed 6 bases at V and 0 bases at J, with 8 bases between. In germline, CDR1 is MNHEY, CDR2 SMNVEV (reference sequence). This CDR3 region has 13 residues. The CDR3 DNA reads TGTGCCAGCAGCCGTACAGTGAACACTGAAGCTTTCTTT. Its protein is CASSRTVNTEAFF.

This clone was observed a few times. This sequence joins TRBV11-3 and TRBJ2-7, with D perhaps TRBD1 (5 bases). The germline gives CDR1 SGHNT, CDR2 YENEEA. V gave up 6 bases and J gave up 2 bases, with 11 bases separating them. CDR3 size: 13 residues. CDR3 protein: CASRLTGPYEQYF. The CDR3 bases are TGTGCCAGCAGATTAACAGGACCCTACGAGCAGTACTTC.

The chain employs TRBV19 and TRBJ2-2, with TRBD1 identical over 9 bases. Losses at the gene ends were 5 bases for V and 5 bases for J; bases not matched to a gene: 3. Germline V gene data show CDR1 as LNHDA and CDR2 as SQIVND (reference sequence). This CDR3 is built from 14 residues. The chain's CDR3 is CASSVGQGTGELFF. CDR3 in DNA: TGTGCCAGTAGTGTGGGACAGGGTACCGGGGAGCTGTTTTTT.

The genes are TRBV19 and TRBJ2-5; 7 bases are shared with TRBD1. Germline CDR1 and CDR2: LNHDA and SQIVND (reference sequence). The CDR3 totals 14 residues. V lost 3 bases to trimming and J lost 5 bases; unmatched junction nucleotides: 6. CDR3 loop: CASSIRTGQETQYF. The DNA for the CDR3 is TGTGCCAGTAGTATTAGGACAGGACAGGAGACCCAGTACTTC.

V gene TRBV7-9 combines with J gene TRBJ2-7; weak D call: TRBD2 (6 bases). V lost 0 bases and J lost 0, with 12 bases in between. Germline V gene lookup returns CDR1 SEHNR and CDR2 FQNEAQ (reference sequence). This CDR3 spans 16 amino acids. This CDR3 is CASSLAGGGDSYEQYF. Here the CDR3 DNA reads TGTGCCAGCAGCTTAGCGGGGGGAGGAGACTCCTACGAGCAGTACTTC.

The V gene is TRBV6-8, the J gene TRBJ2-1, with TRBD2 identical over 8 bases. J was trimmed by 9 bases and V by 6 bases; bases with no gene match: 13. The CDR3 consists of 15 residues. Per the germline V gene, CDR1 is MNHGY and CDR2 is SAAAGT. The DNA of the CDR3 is TGTGCCAGCAGCCTGCTCTGCTTCGGGGGGGTTGAGCAGTTCTTC. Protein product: CASSLLCFGGVEQFF.

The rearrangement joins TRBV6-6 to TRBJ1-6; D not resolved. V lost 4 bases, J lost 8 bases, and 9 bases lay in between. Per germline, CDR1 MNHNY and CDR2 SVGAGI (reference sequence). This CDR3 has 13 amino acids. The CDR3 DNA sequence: TGTGCCAGCAGTTCGAGGGTTGATTCACCCCTCCACTTT. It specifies CASSSRVDSPLHF.

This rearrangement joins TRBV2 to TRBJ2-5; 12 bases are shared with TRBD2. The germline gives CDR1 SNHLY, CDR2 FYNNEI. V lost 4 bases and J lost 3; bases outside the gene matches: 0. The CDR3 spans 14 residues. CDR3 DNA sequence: TGTGCCAGCAGTGGACTAGCGGGAGAAGAGACCCAGTACTTC. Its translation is CASSGLAGEETQYF.

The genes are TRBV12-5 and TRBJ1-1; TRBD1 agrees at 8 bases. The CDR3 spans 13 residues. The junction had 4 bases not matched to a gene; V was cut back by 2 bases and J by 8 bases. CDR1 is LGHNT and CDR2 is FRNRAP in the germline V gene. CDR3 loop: CASGLSTGGEAFF. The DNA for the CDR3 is TGTGCTAGTGGTTTGTCAACAGGGGGAGAAGCTTTCTTT.

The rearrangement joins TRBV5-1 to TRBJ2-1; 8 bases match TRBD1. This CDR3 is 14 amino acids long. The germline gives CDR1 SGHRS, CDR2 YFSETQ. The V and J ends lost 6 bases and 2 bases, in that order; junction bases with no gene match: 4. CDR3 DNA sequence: TGCGCCAGCAATCAGGGGGCCCCCTACAATGAGCAGTTCTTC. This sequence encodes CASNQGAPYNEQFF.